This TCR beta chain comes out of a study of identical twins. Whole-study findings and limits: There was an excess of low generation probability in the out-of-frame alpha sequences that twins shared. Cord blood's abundant beta clonotypes had fewer insertions, unlike memory repertoires.

Germline CDR1 and CDR2: SEHNR and FQNEAQ (reference sequence). Trimming stripped 5 bases from V and 4 bases from J, with 9 bases between. CDR3 length equals 13 residues. This clonotype was counted at least ten times. Its antigen is as yet unknown. MiXCR, run by TCRdb on the 5' RACE reads, gives a single entry per CDR3 protein. The sample includes around 670,000 distinct CDR3 sequences, 5.5% to 6.5% of them seen just once. V gene TRBV7-9 combines with J gene TRBJ1-5; D gene ambiguous. This sequence was found in a man aged 18 to 35 in good health. Sequenced material: naive T cells sorted from blood. The CDR3 protein is CASSASSNQPQHF. DNA of the CDR3: TGTGCCAGCAGCGCTTCCTCTAATCAGCCCCAGCATTTT.